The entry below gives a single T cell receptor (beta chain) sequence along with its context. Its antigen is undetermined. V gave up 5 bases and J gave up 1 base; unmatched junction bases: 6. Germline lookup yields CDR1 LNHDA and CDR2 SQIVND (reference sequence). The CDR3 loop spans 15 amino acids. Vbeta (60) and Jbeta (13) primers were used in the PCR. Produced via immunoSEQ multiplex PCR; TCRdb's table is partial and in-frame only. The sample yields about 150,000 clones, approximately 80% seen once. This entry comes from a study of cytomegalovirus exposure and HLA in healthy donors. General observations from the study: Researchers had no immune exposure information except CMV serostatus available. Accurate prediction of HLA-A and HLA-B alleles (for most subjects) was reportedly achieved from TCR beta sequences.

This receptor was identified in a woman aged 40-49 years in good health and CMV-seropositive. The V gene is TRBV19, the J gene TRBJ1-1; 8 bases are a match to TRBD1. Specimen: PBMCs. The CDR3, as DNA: TGTGCCAGTAGTCGGCAGGGGGCCAAGAACACTGAAGCTTTCTTT. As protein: CASSRQGAKNTEAFF.